This entry features one T cell receptor (beta chain) sequence. What it binds is not known. This table comes from immunoSEQ multiplex PCR, and its TCRdb copy is limited to in-frame clones, with some not included. The repertoire consists of about 100,000 clones, with about 91% occurring once and the leading ten covering about 0.92%. Metastatic or locally advanced urothelial carcinoma was present in the patients. Trimming stripped 4 bases from V and 2 bases from J, with 7 bases between. This CDR3 has 13 amino acids. Looked up from germline, CDR1 is SGHKS and CDR2 is YYEKEE (reference sequence). This sample is drawn from a study of PD-L1 blockade in urothelial cancer. In the study overall: Once treatment had started, blood was analyzed at 3 weeks (second dose) and again at 6 weeks. The median T cell count in blood samples was roughly 140,000. Study-level results: In blood sampled pretreatment, TCR clonality below the median predicted better survival.

The TCR sequence derives from a woman older than 75 with urothelial cancer. The chain joins TRBV5-5 to TRBJ2-1; no definite D call. The sequenced sample was PBMCs, obtained around atezolizumab (anti-PD-L1) treatment. CDR3 coding DNA: TGTGCCAGCAGCAGAGAAACCTACAATGAGCAGTTCTTC. It encodes CASSRETYNEQFF. The whole variable domain, remainder taken from reference TRBV5-5 and TRBJ2-1, is DAGVTQSPTHLIKTRGQQVTLRCSPISGHKSVSWYQQVLGQGPQFIFQYYEKEERGRGNFPDRFSARQFPNYSSELNVNALLLGDSALYLCASSRETYNEQFFGPGTRLTVL.